These 31 T cell receptor beta chains came from one sample sequenced in a study of cytomegalovirus exposure and HLA in healthy donors. A multiplex PCR was run with 60 Vbeta primers and 13 Jbeta primers. The table came from immunoSEQ multiplex PCR; TCRdb's copy has only in-frame clones and leaves some out. The table shows more than 100,000 clones, with 70% to 90% occurring only once. The specimen sequenced was PBMCs. Source of these receptors: a middle-aged man in good health and CMV-seronegative.

The J gene is TRBJ1-5, the V gene TRBV28; no reliable D call. V lost 6 bases to trimming and J lost 7 bases, with 7 bases between them. Germline CDR1 is MDHEN and CDR2 is SYDVKM. This CDR3 comprises 11 residues. Here the CDR3 DNA reads TGTGCCAGCAGAACGGGGCAGCCCCAGCATTTT. It specifies CASRTGQPQHF.

The J gene is TRBJ1-2, the V gene TRBV7-2, with D possibly being TRBD1 (6 bases). The CDR3 loop spans 15 amino acids. CDR1 is SGHTA, CDR2 FQGNSA, per germline. Trimming left V 1 base short and J 3 bases short, with 12 bases between. Here the CDR3 reads CASSLDVDSYYGYTF. The CDR3 DNA sequence: TGTGCCAGCAGCTTAGACGTGGACAGTTACTATGGCTACACCTTC. The full variable domain, its missing parts supplied by reference TRBV7-2 and TRBJ1-2, is GAGVSQSPSNKVTEKGKDVELRCDPISGHTALYWYRQSLGQGLEFLIYFQGNSAPDKSGLPSDRFSAERTGGSVSTLTIQRTQQEDSAVYLCASSLDVDSYYGYTFGSGTRLTVV.

J is TRBJ2-2 and V is TRBV7-2; the D gene is possibly TRBD2 (5 bases). Trimming took 5 bases from V and 2 from J, leaving 9 bases between them. This CDR3 spans 14 amino acids. Germline V gene lookup returns CDR1 SGHTA and CDR2 FQGNSA. CDR3 nucleotide sequence: TGTGCCAGCAGCGACGGGGTAAACACCGGGGAGCTGTTTTTT. Translation gives CASSDGVNTGELFF.

The chain links TRBV6-5 to TRBJ2-7; 8 positions match TRBD2. J lost 2 bases, V lost 6 bases, and 6 bases had no gene match. The CDR3 contains 14 residues. The germline CDR1 and CDR2 sequences are MNHEY and SVGAGI. The CDR3 sequence is CASSLSGGPYEQYF. The CDR3 DNA reads TGTGCCAGCAGCCTCAGCGGGGGCCCCTACGAGCAGTACTTC.

The chain employs TRBV19 and TRBJ2-6, with a weak D call TRBD1 (5 bases). Germline V CDR1 and CDR2: LNHDA, SQIVND (reference sequence). This CDR3 contains 14 residues. The ends were cut back, 5 bases at V and 0 bases at J, with 5 bases in the middle. CDR3 residues: CASSQGSGANVLTF. The CDR3 DNA reads as TGTGCCAGTAGTCAGGGCTCTGGGGCCAACGTCCTGACTTTC.

This chain connects TRBV18 to TRBJ2-2, with D tentatively TRBD1 (5 bases). Trimming took 3 bases from V and 4 from J, leaving 15 bases between them. CDR1 and CDR2 (germline): KGHSH, LQKENI. The CDR3 has 16 amino acids. The DNA of the CDR3 is TGTGCCAGCTCACCCACCCAAGACAGTTTCACCGGGGAGCTGTTTTTT. Its translation is CASSPTQDSFTGELFF.

This clone was recorded only once. The V call is TRBV9, the J call TRBJ2-3; TRBD2 agrees at 11 bases. The V and J ends lost 4 bases and 0 bases, in that order; junction bases with no gene match: 4. From germline, CDR1 is SGDLS and CDR2 YYNGEE. The CDR3 is 16 residues long. The CDR3 coding sequence is TGTGCCAGCAGCACACCTAGCGGGGGGAGCACAGATACGCAGTATTTT. It codes for CASSTPSGGSTDTQYF.

The chain links TRBV4-2 to TRBJ2-6; D not resolved. This CDR3 region has 18 residues. Trimming took off 0 bases at V and 3 bases at J, with 15 bases between the two ends. Germline V CDR1 and CDR2: LGHNA, YNFKEQ. The CDR3 DNA follows: TGTGCCAGCAGCCAAGACCGCCCCCCATCGGGTGGGGCCAACGTCCTGACTTTC. It yields the protein CASSQDRPPSGGANVLTF.

The chain's CDR3 is CASRPLMQGGEQYF. The CDR3 region has the DNA TGTGCCAGCCGCCCTCTAATGCAGGGAGGCGAGCAGTACTTC. This rearrangement joins TRBV28 to TRBJ2-7, with D maybe TRBD2 (6 bases). Trimming cost V 8 bases and J 6 bases, with 20 bases left between them. CDR1 and CDR2 from the germline V gene are MDHEN and SYDVKM. This CDR3 region has 14 residues. Full variable domain (outside the CDR3, taken from reference TRBV28 and TRBJ2-7): DVKVTQSSRYLVKRTGEKVFLECVQDMDHENMFWYRQDPGLGLRLIYFSYDVKMKEKGDIPEGYSVSREKKERFSLILESASTNQTSMYLCASRPLMQGGEQYFGPGTRLTVT.

V usage is TRBV19 and J usage is TRBJ2-7; 9 bases match TRBD2. The CDR3 is 16 residues long. Unmatched junction bases numbered 10, after V lost 6 bases and J lost 1 base. Germline CDR1 reads LNHDA; CDR2 reads SQIVND (reference sequence). The CDR3 DNA reads as TGTGCCAGTAGCTCAGGCGGGAGGGTTGGATCCTACGAGCAGTACTTC. It is translated as CASSSGGRVGSYEQYF. The entire variable domain, with the rest obtained from reference TRBV19 and TRBJ2-7, is as follows: DGGITQSPKYLFRKEGQNVTLSCEQNLNHDAMYWYRQDPGQGLRLIYYSQIVNDFQKGDIAEGYSVSREKKESFPLTVTSAQKNPTAFYLCASSSGGRVGSYEQYFGPGTRLTVT.

J is TRBJ1-4 and V is TRBV12-2. TRBV12-2 is a pseudogene locus. This CDR3 is built from 14 residues. The CDR3, as DNA: TGTGCAAGTCGCCCTAGTCGAGGGAATGAAAAACTGTTTTTT. Translating it yields CASRPSRGNEKLFF.

The chain carries TRBV30 and TRBJ2-7, with 12 bases matching TRBD1. The V gene's germline CDR1 is GTSNPN and CDR2 SVGIG (reference sequence). The CDR3 consists of 15 residues. J lost 5 bases, V lost 4 bases, and 9 bases had no gene match. The CDR3 loop reads CAWNARDRGLNEQYF. The CDR3 region has the DNA TGTGCCTGGAATGCCCGGGACAGGGGGCTGAACGAGCAGTACTTC. Full variable domain (remainder filled in from reference TRBV30 and TRBJ2-7): SQTIHQWPATLVQPVGSPLSLECTVEGTSNPNLYWYRQAAGRGLQLLFYSVGIGQISSEVPQNLSASRPQDRQFILSSKKLLLSDSGFYLCAWNARDRGLNEQYFGPGTRLTVT.

The rearrangement links TRBV27 to TRBJ1-4, with D maybe TRBD1 (5 bases). CDR1 is MNHEY, CDR2 SMNVEV, per germline (reference sequence). V was pared by 4 bases and J by 8 bases, with 11 bases between. CDR3 length equals 13 residues. CDR3 nucleotides: TGTGCCAGCAGTTGGAGCCAGGGAGAAAAACTGTTTTTT. Amino acid sequence: CASSWSQGEKLFF.

For the CDR3, the DNA is TGTGCCAGCATTACCGGGACTAGCGTCGTTCGGGGAGAGCAGTTCTTC. Translating it yields CASITGTSVVRGEQFF. The genes are TRBV28 and TRBJ2-1; 10 positions agree with TRBD2. Germline CDR1 reads MDHEN; CDR2 reads SYDVKM. The CDR3 runs 16 residues. The V gene end was trimmed by 7 bases and the J gene end by 10 bases; junction bases not matched to a gene: 16. Variable domain in full (rest from reference TRBV28 and TRBJ2-1): DVKVTQSSRYLVKRTGEKVFLECVQDMDHENMFWYRQDPGLGLRLIYFSYDVKMKEKGDIPEGYSVSREKKERFSLILESASTNQTSMYLCASITGTSVVRGEQFFGPGTRLTVL.

Only a few counts were recorded for this clone. The CDR3 region has the DNA TGTGCCAGCAGCCCGCAGGGACAGGGAAGGGAGACCCAGTACTTC. The encoded protein is CASSPQGQGRETQYF. The chain links TRBV5-6 to TRBJ2-5; 9 nucleotides match TRBD1. Germline V gives CDR1 SGHDT, CDR2 YYEEEE. This CDR3 is built from 15 residues. The ends lost 4 bases at V and 5 bases at J; junction bases unmatched: 9.

The chain combines TRBV19 with TRBJ1-1; the match to TRBD1 covers 8 bases. Trimming at V came to 6 bases and at J to 6 bases, leaving 12 bases not matched to a gene. The CDR3 contains 15 residues. Germline V gene lookup returns CDR1 LNHDA and CDR2 SQIVND (reference sequence). The CDR3 sequence: CASRPGGRGRPEAFF. CDR3 nucleotide sequence: TGTGCCAGTAGGCCCGGGGGCAGGGGGCGACCTGAAGCTTTCTTT.

A few counts support this clone. This sequence joins TRBV18 and TRBJ2-7; D is possibly TRBD1 (6 bases). Between the trimmed V and J ends, which lost 1 base and 6 bases, there was a span of 16 bases. Per the germline V gene, CDR1 is KGHSH and CDR2 is LQKENI. The CDR3 loop spans 15 amino acids. The chain's CDR3 is CASSPQQGPEVEQYF. The CDR3 coding sequence is TGTGCCAGCTCACCACAGCAGGGGCCCGAGGTCGAGCAGTACTTC.

This clone was seen once. The chain links TRBV5-6 to TRBJ1-2, with TRBD1 matching over 8 bases. V lost 2 bases and J lost 8; bases outside the gene matches: 17. The CDR3 length is 17 residues. Germline lookup yields CDR1 SGHDT and CDR2 YYEEEE. This CDR3 reads CASSFPGGAGLRVGYTF. CDR3 bases: TGTGCCAGCAGCTTCCCAGGGGGCGCTGGATTGCGGGTGGGCTACACCTTC.

This clone occurred once. The chain employs TRBV6-1 and TRBJ2-1; 7 bases align to TRBD2. J lost 9 bases, V lost 5 bases, and 13 bases had no gene match. CDR1 is MNHNS and CDR2 is SASEGT in the germline V gene. This CDR3 spans 15 amino acids. CDR3 loop: CASSWEGVQSGEQFF. As DNA, the CDR3 is TGTGCCAGCAGTTGGGAGGGAGTCCAATCTGGTGAGCAGTTCTTC.

The CDR3 loop is CASSPGQETDTQYF. The CDR3 DNA follows: TGTGCCAGCAGCCCCGGACAGGAAACAGATACGCAGTATTTT. The rearrangement links TRBV7-3 to TRBJ2-3; 7 bases map to TRBD1. Germline values: CDR1 SGHTA, CDR2 FQGTGA. V lost 5 bases and J lost 3; bases outside the gene matches: 5. This CDR3 spans 14 amino acids.

This chain uses TRBV7-3 with TRBJ2-1, with D possibly matching TRBD2 (6 bases). The CDR3 consists of 13 residues. In germline, CDR1 is SGHTA, CDR2 FQGTGA. Trimming took off 5 bases at V and 10 bases at J, with 15 bases between the two ends. The chain's CDR3 is CASSRAARGEQFF. Written as DNA, the CDR3 is TGTGCCAGCAGCCGGGCCGCACGGGGGGAGCAGTTCTTC.

This CDR3 is CASSLTDRKDYEQYF. The CDR3 DNA follows: TGTGCCAGCAGTTTAACCGACAGAAAGGACTACGAGCAGTACTTC. The rearrangement joins TRBV28 to TRBJ2-7, with a possible D match to TRBD1 (5 bases). Germline loops: CDR1 MDHEN, CDR2 SYDVKM. The CDR3 runs to 15 residues. V lost 2 bases and J 3 bases, leaving 14 bases between the germline ends. The complete variable domain, with remaining parts taken from reference TRBV28 and TRBJ2-7, reads DVKVTQSSRYLVKRTGEKVFLECVQDMDHENMFWYRQDPGLGLRLIYFSYDVKMKEKGDIPEGYSVSREKKERFSLILESASTNQTSMYLCASSLTDRKDYEQYFGPGTRLTVT.

The chain has TRBV6-5 and TRBJ2-7, with 7 bases fitting TRBD2. This CDR3 spans 15 amino acids. Germline lookup yields CDR1 MNHEY and CDR2 SVGAGI. Trimming removed 7 bases from V and 4 bases from J; junction bases left unmatched: 13. CDR3 DNA sequence: TGTGCCAGCACAGGCCCTCGGGAGGATATGTACGAGCAGTACTTC. Residues: CASTGPREDMYEQYF.

This clone has a single count. The CDR3 region has the DNA TGTGCCAGCAGCCGACAGGGGTATACCAAAAACATTCAGTACTTC. Its translation is CASSRQGYTKNIQYF. The rearrangement links TRBV28 to TRBJ2-4; 8 bases line up with TRBD1. The CDR3 loop spans 15 amino acids. Looked up from germline, CDR1 is MDHEN and CDR2 is SYDVKM. J was trimmed by 2 bases and V by 6 bases; bases with no gene match: 6.

The CDR3 nucleotides read TGTGCCAGCAGCTCCGACAGGGTACTAGGCGAGCAGTACTTC. Translating gives CASSSDRVLGEQYF. This sequence joins TRBV7-8 and TRBJ2-7; 7 nucleotides match TRBD1. The CDR3 extends over 14 amino acids. Per germline, CDR1 SGHVS and CDR2 FQNEAQ. V was pared by 4 bases and J by 6 bases, with 9 bases of the junction left unmatched.

The genes are TRBV11-2 and TRBJ2-1, with TRBD2 matching over 9 bases. The CDR3 has 16 amino acids. J lost 4 bases, V lost 5 bases, and 9 bases had no gene match. Germline loops: CDR1 SGHAT, CDR2 FQNNGV. The chain's CDR3 is CASSPRASGVYNEQFF. CDR3 DNA sequence: TGTGCCAGCAGCCCGAGGGCTAGCGGGGTTTACAATGAGCAGTTCTTC.

The rearrangement links TRBV7-9 to TRBJ1-2; D uncertain. CDR1 is SEHNR and CDR2 is FQNEAQ in the germline V gene (reference sequence). V was trimmed by 5 bases and J by 3 bases, leaving 13 bases between them. The CDR3 runs to 14 residues. The CDR3 coding sequence is TGTGCCAGCAGCCCTGGGCGCGGGGACTATGGCTACACCTTC. It codes for CASSPGRGDYGYTF.

The genes are TRBV29-1 and TRBJ1-2; perhaps TRBD1 as D (5 bases). CDR1 is SQVTM, CDR2 ANQGSEA, per germline. V shed 6 bases and J shed 4 bases, with 15 bases lying between them. This CDR3 region has 13 residues. The CDR3 spells CSVLRVQAYGYTF. Written as DNA, the CDR3 is TGCAGCGTCCTAAGGGTACAGGCCTATGGCTACACCTTC.

This clone was seen only once. CDR3 sequence reads: CASSEALGGNYNEQFF. In DNA form, the CDR3 reads TGTGCCAGCAGTGAAGCGTTGGGGGGAAACTACAATGAGCAGTTCTTC. The J gene is TRBJ2-1, the V gene TRBV2; perhaps TRBD2 as D (6 bases). The germline CDR1 and CDR2 sequences are SNHLY and FYNNEI. The CDR3 spans 16 residues. Trimming cost V 0 bases and J 3 bases, with 12 bases left between them.

This chain joins TRBV10-3 and TRBJ2-2; TRBD2 agrees at 15 bases. The trim removed 6 bases at V and 5 bases at J, leaving 10 bases unmatched. This CDR3 contains 18 residues. Germline-derived CDR1 and CDR2 are ENHRY and SYGVKD. The CDR3 here is CAIRPWTSGRVGTGELFF. The CDR3 DNA reads as TGTGCCATCAGACCGTGGACTAGCGGGAGGGTAGGGACCGGGGAGCTGTTTTTT.

The rearrangement joins TRBV5-1 to TRBJ1-1, with 7 bases aligning to TRBD1. Germline loops: CDR1 SGHRS, CDR2 YFSETQ. V trimming: 1 base; J trimming: 1 base; junction bases outside the gene matches: 1. This CDR3 has 14 residues. The CDR3 bases are TGCGCCAGCAGCTTGAGGGACAGGAACACTGAAGCTTTCTTT. It is translated as CASSLRDRNTEAFF.